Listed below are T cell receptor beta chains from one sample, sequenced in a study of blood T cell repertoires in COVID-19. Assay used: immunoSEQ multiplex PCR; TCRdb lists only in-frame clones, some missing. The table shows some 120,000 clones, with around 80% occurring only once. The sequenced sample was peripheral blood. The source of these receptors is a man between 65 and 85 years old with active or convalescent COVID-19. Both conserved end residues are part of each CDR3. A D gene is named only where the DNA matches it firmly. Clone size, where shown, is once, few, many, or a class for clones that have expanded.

CDR3nt: TGCGCCAGCAGCGCTGGGACAGGGTCCCACACTGAAGCTTTCTTT; CDR3aa: CASSAGTGSHTEAFF; j_gene: TRBJ1-1; d_gene: TRBD1; v_gene: TRBV5-1; abundance: once
CDR3nt: TGTGCCAGCAGTGAAGCGCGAGGAGGACCAAGCAATCAGCCCCAGCATTTT; CDR3aa: CASSEARGGPSNQPQHF; j_gene: TRBJ1-5; d_gene: -; v_gene: TRBV6-1; abundance: few
CDR3nt: TGTGCCAGCAGCTTACCACAGGGGGCGCTTGGAAACACCATATATTTT; CDR3aa: CASSLPQGALGNTIYF; j_gene: TRBJ1-3; d_gene: TRBD1; v_gene: TRBV7-2; abundance: -
CDR3nt: TGTGCCAGCAGCCGACTAGCGGACAATGAGCAGTTCTTC; CDR3aa: CASSRLADNEQFF; j_gene: TRBJ2-1; d_gene: TRBD2; v_gene: TRBV11-2; abundance: -
CDR3nt: TGTGCCAGTAGAAACACCGGGACAGGGGTCACAGATACGCAGTATTTT; CDR3aa: CASRNTGTGVTDTQYF; j_gene: TRBJ2-3; d_gene: TRBD1; v_gene: TRBV19; abundance: once
CDR3nt: TGTGCCAGCAGCCCCAGGGAAAACACTGAAGCTTTCTTT; CDR3aa: CASSPRENTEAFF; j_gene: TRBJ1-1; d_gene: -; v_gene: TRBV7-9; abundance: -
CDR3nt: TGTGCCAGCTCGCCGGGGAGAAATTCACCCCTCCACTTT; CDR3aa: CASSPGRNSPLHF; j_gene: TRBJ1-6; d_gene: -; v_gene: TRBV18; abundance: -
CDR3nt: TGTGCCAGCAGCCAAGAACAGGGAGGGTATGGCTACACCTTC; CDR3aa: CASSQEQGGYGYTF; j_gene: TRBJ1-2; d_gene: -; v_gene: TRBV4-2; abundance: -
CDR3nt: TGCGCCAGCAGCCTGACCGGGACTCCGAGCACAGATACGCAGTATTTT; CDR3aa: CASSLTGTPSTDTQYF; j_gene: TRBJ2-3; d_gene: -; v_gene: TRBV5-1; abundance: -
CDR3nt: TGTGCCAGTAGTGGTGACACTTCAGGGTATGGCTACACCTTC; CDR3aa: CASSGDTSGYGYTF; j_gene: TRBJ1-2; d_gene: -; v_gene: TRBV19; abundance: -
CDR3nt: TGTGCCAGCAGTGAGAATTCCTCGGGGCCCCAGCATTTT; CDR3aa: CASSENSSGPQHF; j_gene: TRBJ1-5; d_gene: -; v_gene: TRBV2; abundance: -